This T cell receptor beta chain comes out of a study of blood T cells in healthy people across ages. Study overall: Template switching captured about one barcoded beta molecule per two T cells. Findings of the study overall: The fall in TCR beta diversity per million T cells was roughly linear with age. It was held that diversity estimates obtained from one million T cells represented underestimates.

Donor samples were obtained from healthy Caucasian individuals from Russia, aged about 6 to 95. The ends were cut back, 4 bases at V and 2 bases at J, with 10 bases in the middle. Germline lookup yields CDR1 MGHRA and CDR2 YSYEKL. This CDR3 has 14 amino acids. This clonotype was seen at least ten times. As yet, its antigen is unknown. Sample-barcoded 5' priming and a J-beta primer mix drove a second PCR of about 7 to 12 cycles. TCRdb re-derived calls from the 5' RACE reads in MiXCR, one entry per CDR3 protein. The sample holds approximately 1.5 million distinct CDR3 sequences, about 32% seen once. Sequencing used blood. This sequence was found in a woman in her twenties or thirties in good health. The chain couples TRBV4-1 to TRBJ2-3; D remains ambiguous. The DNA for the CDR3 is TGCGCCAGCAGCCTAGGGCGGTTCACAGATACGCAGTATTTT. Translating it yields CASSLGRFTDTQYF.